This T cell receptor (beta chain) was captured by sequencing in a study of tumor-infiltrating lymphocytes in primary liver carcinoma. Study-wide context: Stage T1-T3 N0M0 tumors spanned about 4.2 to 10 cm. Roughly 3.65 to 8 million productive TCRbeta reads came from each sample, comparable across tissue types. Study findings and constraints: A fraction of only about 7.5-24% of top clones appeared in all five tumor regions. Paired tumor-adjacent and tumor-blood samples overlapped less than tumor region pairs did.

This clonotype has only a few counts. Its cognate antigen is unknown. The CDR3 carries no conserved terminal phenylalanine or tryptophan, so it likely arises from a read error. The study co-extracted DNA and RNA from around 20-30 mg of unsorted bulk tissue. Synthesis of TCR beta cDNA was carried out from 500 ng total RNA with a constant-region primer. Three nested multiplex PCR rounds of slightly modified ARM-PCR generated TCR beta libraries. TCRdb itself ran the multiplex PCR reads through MiXCR, one entry per CDR3 protein. The sample lists approximately 110,000 distinct CDR3 sequences, 55% to 65% occurring once. Sequencing used liver tumor tissue from sampling region 1. Indicated subset: tumor region T1, superior pole. The sequence was obtained from an older woman with primary liver carcinoma and hepatitis B virus infection.

CDR3 bases: TGTGCCAGCAGTTCGGGACTAGCGGGAGGGTTGATGGAGACCCAGTACCTC. Amino acid sequence: CASSSGLAGGLMETQYL. The rearrangement uses TRBV12-3 or TRBV12-4 and TRBJ2-5, with 16 bases that match TRBD2. V trimming: 4 bases; J trimming: 5 bases; junction bases outside the gene matches: 7. This CDR3 comprises 17 residues.